Given below is one T cell receptor (beta chain) in context. No antigen is known for it. The data were obtained in a study of graft-versus-host responses after intestinal transplantation. In the study overall: All recipients were given anti-thymocyte globulin induction, and tacrolimus and steroids were then administered for about three years.

Sequencing used immunoSEQ multiplex PCR; TCRdb keeps in-frame clones, though not all of them. In the table there are about 90,000 clones, roughly 92% of which are singletons. The study, taken as a whole, reports: GvH clones occurred in recipient marrow; some first appeared in ileum or blood.

This CDR3 has 14 amino acids. Germline lookup yields CDR1 KGHSH and CDR2 LQKENI. V lost 4 bases to trimming and J lost 4 bases, with 11 bases between them. Sequenced material: unstimulated CD4+ T cells sorted from spleen or lymph node cells, taken before intestinal transplant. This chain connects TRBV18 to TRBJ2-1; possibly TRBD2 for D (5 bases). The source is a human donor who received an intestinal transplant. The CDR3 sequence: CASSRALGYNEQFF. CDR3 nucleotide sequence: TGTGCCAGCTCACGGGCACTAGGATACAATGAGCAGTTCTTC.